These 2 T cell receptor beta chains originate from one sample sequenced in a study of blood T cells in healthy people across ages. A sample-barcoded 5' primer and a J-beta primer mix were used in a second PCR of roughly 7 to 11 cycles. TCRdb reanalysed the 5' RACE reads using MiXCR and keeps one entry per CDR3 protein. Of almost 800,000 distinct CDR3 sequences listed, 58% are singletons. Material for sequencing was blood. The receptors were gathered from a young man in good health.

This chain connects TRBV7-2 to TRBJ2-1; perhaps TRBD2 as D (6 bases). Looked up from germline, CDR1 is SGHTA and CDR2 is FQGNSA. The CDR3 is 15 residues long. Trimming pared 4 bases from V and 0 bases from J, leaving 10 bases between. CDR3 DNA: TGTGCCAGCAGCTCCGTCGGGAGCTCCTACAATGAGCAGTTCTTC. Translating it yields CASSSVGSSYNEQFF.

This clonotype was seen a few times. J is TRBJ2-4 and V is TRBV11-1; the D is unclear. The V gene's germline CDR1 is SGHAT and CDR2 FQDESV (reference sequence). The CDR3 sequence is 14 residues long. Trimming pared 1 base from V and 8 bases from J, leaving 12 bases between. The CDR3 here is CASSLEFGPHIQYF. DNA for the CDR3: TGTGCCAGCAGCTTAGAGTTCGGGCCGCACATTCAGTACTTC.